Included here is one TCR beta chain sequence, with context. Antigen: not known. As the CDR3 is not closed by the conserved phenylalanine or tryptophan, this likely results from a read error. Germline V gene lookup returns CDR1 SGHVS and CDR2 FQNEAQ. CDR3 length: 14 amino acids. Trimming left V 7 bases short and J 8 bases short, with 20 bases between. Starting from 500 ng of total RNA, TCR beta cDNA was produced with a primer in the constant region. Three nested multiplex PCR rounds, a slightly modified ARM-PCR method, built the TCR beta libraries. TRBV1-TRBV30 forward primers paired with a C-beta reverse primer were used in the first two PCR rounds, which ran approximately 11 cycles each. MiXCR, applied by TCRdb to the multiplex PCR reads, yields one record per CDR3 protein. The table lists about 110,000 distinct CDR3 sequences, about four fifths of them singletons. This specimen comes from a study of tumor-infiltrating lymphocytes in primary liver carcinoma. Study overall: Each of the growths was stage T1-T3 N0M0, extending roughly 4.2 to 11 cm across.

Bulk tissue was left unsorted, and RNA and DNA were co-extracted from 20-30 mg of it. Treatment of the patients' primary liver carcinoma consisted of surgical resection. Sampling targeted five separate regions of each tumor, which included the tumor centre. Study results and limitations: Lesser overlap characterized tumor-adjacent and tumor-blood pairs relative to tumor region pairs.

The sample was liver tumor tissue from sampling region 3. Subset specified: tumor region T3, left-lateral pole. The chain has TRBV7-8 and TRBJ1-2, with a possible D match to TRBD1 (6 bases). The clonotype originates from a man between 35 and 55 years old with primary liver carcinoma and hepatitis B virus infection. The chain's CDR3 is CASNPRQAVGGYTL. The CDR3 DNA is TGTGCCAGCAACCCCCGACAGGCCGTGGGGGGCTACACCTTA.